This TCR beta chain originates from a study of shared clonotypes between healthy human individuals. The repertoire was sequenced with immunoSEQ multiplex PCR; TCRdb's copy has only in-frame clones and lacks some. The table lists some 1 million clones, about 75% of them singletons, with roughly 1.4% in the top ten. This clone was counted a single time. CDR1 KGHSH and CDR2 LQKENI come from the germline V gene. Trimming removed 4 bases at V and 4 bases at J, with 11 bases between. The CDR3 runs 13 residues. The clonotype was recovered from a man aged 18 to 30 in good health. Input material: memory CD4+ T cells sorted from blood. Subset meaning: CD45RA-negative fraction. This sequence joins TRBV18 and TRBJ2-7, with D tentatively TRBD2 (5 bases). The CDR3 region has the DNA TGTGCCAGCTCACGGGGAGAGTATTACGAGCAGTACTTC. It yields the protein CASSRGEYYEQYF.